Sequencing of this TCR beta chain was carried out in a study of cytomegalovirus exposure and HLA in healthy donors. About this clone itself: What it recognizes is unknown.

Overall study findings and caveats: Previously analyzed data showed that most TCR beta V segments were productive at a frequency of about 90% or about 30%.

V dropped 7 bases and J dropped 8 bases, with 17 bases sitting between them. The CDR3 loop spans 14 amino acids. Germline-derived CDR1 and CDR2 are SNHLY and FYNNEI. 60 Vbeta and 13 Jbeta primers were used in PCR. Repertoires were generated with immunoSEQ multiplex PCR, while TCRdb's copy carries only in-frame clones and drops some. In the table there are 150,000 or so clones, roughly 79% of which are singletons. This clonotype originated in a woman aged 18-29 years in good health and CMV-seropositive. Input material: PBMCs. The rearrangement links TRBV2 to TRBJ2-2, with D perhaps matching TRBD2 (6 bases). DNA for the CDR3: TGTGCCAGCATGGGCGCGAGCGGAGGGGGGGAGCTGTTTTTT. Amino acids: CASMGASGGGELFF.